A selection of T cell receptor beta chains follows, all from one sample in a study of blood T cell repertoires in COVID-19. Clones were read by immunoSEQ multiplex PCR, and TCRdb kept only the in-frame ones, dropping some. The sample consists of around 100,000 clones, less than 90% of them appearing once. The sample was peripheral blood. The receptors originated from a human donor in a cohort sampled during active COVID-19. CDR3s include the opening cysteine and the closing phenylalanine or tryptophan. The order of the fields is V gene, D gene, clone size, J gene, CDR3 protein, CDR3 DNA. The D gene is left open where the match is weak. Clone size is given for some rows only: seen once, a few or many times, or a class if the clone is expanded.

v_gene: TRBV4-1
d_gene: .
abundance: .
j_gene: TRBJ2-2
CDR3aa: CASSRAPSNTGELFF
CDR3nt: TGCGCCAGCAGCCGCGCCCCTTCGAACACCGGGGAGCTGTTTTTT

v_gene: TRBV5-1
d_gene: .
abundance: .
j_gene: TRBJ1-1
CDR3aa: CASSLASGGRTEAFF
CDR3nt: TGCGCCAGCAGCTTGGCCTCCGGGGGGAGGACTGAAGCTTTCTTT

v_gene: TRBV15
d_gene: TRBD1
abundance: .
j_gene: TRBJ2-1
CDR3aa: CATSGDRGRYNEQFF
CDR3nt: TGTGCCACCAGCGGAGACAGGGGGCGGTACAATGAGCAGTTCTTC

v_gene: TRBV27
d_gene: TRBD1
abundance: .
j_gene: TRBJ2-7
CDR3aa: CASSFPRQGIYEQYF
CDR3nt: TGTGCCAGCAGTTTCCCGCGACAGGGGATCTACGAGCAGTACTTC

v_gene: TRBV19
d_gene: .
abundance: .
j_gene: TRBJ2-6
CDR3aa: CASGRTPKDSGANVLTF
CDR3nt: TGTGCCAGTGGCAGGACTCCGAAAGACTCTGGGGCCAACGTCCTGACTTTC

v_gene: TRBV18
d_gene: TRBD1
abundance: .
j_gene: TRBJ1-6
CDR3aa: CASSLDRLNSPLHF
CDR3nt: TGTGCCAGCTCCCTGGACAGGTTGAATTCACCCCTCCACTTT

v_gene: TRBV28
d_gene: .
abundance: .
j_gene: TRBJ1-2
CDR3aa: CASSFSGSGYGYTF
CDR3nt: TGTGCCAGCAGTTTCTCCGGGAGTGGCTATGGCTACACCTTC

v_gene: TRBV7-9
d_gene: TRBD1
abundance: once
j_gene: TRBJ1-2
CDR3aa: CASSLSGTEYGYTF
CDR3nt: TGTGCCAGCAGCTTATCAGGGACAGAGTATGGCTACACCTTC

v_gene: TRBV5-1
d_gene: TRBD1
abundance: .
j_gene: TRBJ1-4
CDR3aa: CASRTGGPATNEKLFF
CDR3nt: TGCGCCAGCAGAACAGGGGGGCCTGCAACTAATGAAAAACTGTTTTTT

v_gene: TRBV5-5
d_gene: .
abundance: few
j_gene: TRBJ1-5
CDR3aa: CASSREQGSNQPQHF
CDR3nt: TGTGCCAGCAGCCGAGAGCAGGGTAGCAATCAGCCCCAGCATTTT

v_gene: TRBV2
d_gene: TRBD1
abundance: once
j_gene: TRBJ1-4
CDR3aa: CASSYTGGGEKLFF
CDR3nt: TGTGCCAGCAGTTATACAGGGGGCGGTGAAAAACTGTTTTTT

v_gene: TRBV11-3
d_gene: .
abundance: .
j_gene: TRBJ2-7
CDR3aa: CASSPSRNSYEQYF
CDR3nt: TGTGCCAGCAGCCCCTCTAGGAACTCCTACGAGCAGTACTTC

v_gene: TRBV6-4
d_gene: TRBD2
abundance: .
j_gene: TRBJ2-7
CDR3aa: CASTSVAGEKDEQYF
CDR3nt: TGTGCCAGCACCTCGGTAGCGGGAGAAAAGGACGAGCAGTACTTC

v_gene: TRBV5-4
d_gene: TRBD2
abundance: .
j_gene: TRBJ2-7
CDR3aa: CASSLGLAGTAYEQYF
CDR3nt: TGTGCCAGCAGCTTGGGACTAGCGGGGACTGCCTACGAGCAGTACTTC